Listed here are 5 T cell receptor beta chains from one sample, sequenced in a study of T-cell reconstitution after alpha-beta-depleted transplantation in children. TCRbeta library preparation incorporated unique molecular identifiers. Via MiXCR, TCRdb re-called the PCR reads, giving one row per CDR3 protein. The data hold about 260,000 distinct CDR3 sequences, with approximately 8.9% observed a single time. The sample here was PBMCs, mostly from graft donor cells, taken 180 days after TCRalphabeta/CD19-depleted stem cell transplant. The receptors originated from a male patient aged 5 to 17 who had a stem cell transplant for acute lymphoblastic leukemia, so the T cells may come from the graft donor.

This clonotype occurred many times. V is TRBV7-6 and J is TRBJ1-6; possible D gene TRBD1, 5 bases. This CDR3 has 16 residues. The V end was cut by 2 bases, the J end by 6 bases, with 14 bases between. Germline V gene data show CDR1 as SGHVS and CDR2 as FNYEAQ. CDR3 coding DNA: TGTGCCAGCAGCTTAAACCCCAGGGAGGCTAATTCACCCCTCCACTTT. Translating it yields CASSLNPREANSPLHF.

This clonotype was observed many times. The gene calls are TRBV2 and TRBJ2-3, with a possible D match to TRBD1 (6 bases). Trimming left V 6 bases short and J 0 bases short, with 10 bases between. Germline assignment: CDR1 SNHLY and CDR2 FYNNEI. CDR3 length: 14 residues. CDR3 residues: CASRADRSTDTQYF. DNA of the CDR3: TGTGCCAGCAGAGCGGACAGAAGCACAGATACGCAGTATTTT.

This clonotype appeared many times. The CDR3 sequence: CASSPLAGSSYNEQFF. The CDR3 nucleotides read TGTGCCAGCAGCCCCTTAGCGGGGAGCTCCTACAATGAGCAGTTCTTC. V is TRBV7-3 and J is TRBJ2-1; 8 positions match TRBD2. In germline, CDR1 is SGHTA, CDR2 FQGTGA. The CDR3 has 16 residues. Trimming removed 5 bases from V and 0 bases from J; junction bases left unmatched: 6.

The sample holds many counts of this clonotype. The V call is TRBV5-1, the J call TRBJ1-3, with D perhaps TRBD1 (6 bases). The CDR3 extends over 14 amino acids. Trimming shortened V by 0 bases and J by 6 bases, and 10 bases separated the two germline ends. Per germline, CDR1 SGHRS and CDR2 YFSETQ. This chain's CDR3 is CASSLEGGSNTIYF. The CDR3 nucleotides read TGCGCCAGCAGCTTGGAAGGGGGATCAAACACCATATATTTT.

This clonotype has more than one count but fewer than ten. The CDR3 sequence is CASSFRGGAGAPKETQYF. CDR3 sequence (DNA): TGTGCCAGCAGCTTTCGGGGGGGAGCGGGGGCCCCCAAAGAGACCCAGTACTTC. The chain uses TRBV11-2 and TRBJ2-5, with TRBD2 matching over 8 bases. J lost 3 bases, V lost 3 bases, and 15 bases had no gene match. The CDR3 contains 18 residues. Germline-derived CDR1 and CDR2 are SGHAT and FQNNGV.